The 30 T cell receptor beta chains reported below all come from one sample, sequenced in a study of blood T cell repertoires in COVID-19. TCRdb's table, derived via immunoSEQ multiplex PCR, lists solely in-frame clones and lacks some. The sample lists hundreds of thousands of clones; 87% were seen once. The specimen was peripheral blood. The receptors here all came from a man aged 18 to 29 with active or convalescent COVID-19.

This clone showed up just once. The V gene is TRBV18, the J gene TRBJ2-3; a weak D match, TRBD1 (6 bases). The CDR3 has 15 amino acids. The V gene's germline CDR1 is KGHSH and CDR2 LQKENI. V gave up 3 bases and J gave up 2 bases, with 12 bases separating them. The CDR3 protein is CASSPQQGFTDTQYF. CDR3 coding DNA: TGTGCCAGCTCACCTCAACAGGGTTTCACAGATACGCAGTATTTT.

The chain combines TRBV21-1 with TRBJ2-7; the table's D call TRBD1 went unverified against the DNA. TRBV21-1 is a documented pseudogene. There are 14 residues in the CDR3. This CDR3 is CASTDRAVYLEQYF. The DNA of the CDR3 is TGTGCCAGCACAGACAGGGCTGTGTATCTGGAGCAGTACTTC.

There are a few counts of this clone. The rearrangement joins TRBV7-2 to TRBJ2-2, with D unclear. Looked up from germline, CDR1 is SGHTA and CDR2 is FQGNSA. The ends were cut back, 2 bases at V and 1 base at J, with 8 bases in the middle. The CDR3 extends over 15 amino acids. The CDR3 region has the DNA TGTGCCAGCAGCTTACTCCTAGGGAACACCGGGGAGCTGTTTTTT. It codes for CASSLLLGNTGELFF.

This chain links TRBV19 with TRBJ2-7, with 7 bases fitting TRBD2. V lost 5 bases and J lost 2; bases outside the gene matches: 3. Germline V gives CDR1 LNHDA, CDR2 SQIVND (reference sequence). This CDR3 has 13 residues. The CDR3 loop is CASSSSGPYEQYF. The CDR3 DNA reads TGTGCCAGTAGTTCTAGCGGCCCCTACGAGCAGTACTTC.

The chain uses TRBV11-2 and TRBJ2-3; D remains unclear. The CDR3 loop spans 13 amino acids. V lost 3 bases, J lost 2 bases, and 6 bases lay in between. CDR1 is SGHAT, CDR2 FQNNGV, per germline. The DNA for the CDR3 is TGTGCCAGCAGCTTCTCGTTCACAGATACGCAGTATTTT. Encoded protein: CASSFSFTDTQYF.

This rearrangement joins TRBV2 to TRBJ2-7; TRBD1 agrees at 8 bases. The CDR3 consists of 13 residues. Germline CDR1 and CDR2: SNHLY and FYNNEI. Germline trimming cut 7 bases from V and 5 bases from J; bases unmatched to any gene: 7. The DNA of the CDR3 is TGTGCCAGCACCGTGACAGGGGTCCACGAGCAGTACTTC. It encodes CASTVTGVHEQYF. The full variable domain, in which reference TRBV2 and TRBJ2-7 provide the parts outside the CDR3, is EPEVTQTPSHQVTQMGQEVILRCVPISNHLYFYWYRQILGQKVEFLVSFYNNEISEKSEIFDDQFSVERPDGSNFTLKIRSTKLEDSAMYFCASTVTGVHEQYFGPGTRLTVT.

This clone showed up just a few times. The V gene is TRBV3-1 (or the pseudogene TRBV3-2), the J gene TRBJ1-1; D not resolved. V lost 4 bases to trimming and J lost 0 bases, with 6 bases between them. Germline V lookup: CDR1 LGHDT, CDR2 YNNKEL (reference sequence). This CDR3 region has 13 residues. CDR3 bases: TGTGCCAGCAGCCCTCAGATGAACACTGAAGCTTTCTTT. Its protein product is CASSPQMNTEAFF.

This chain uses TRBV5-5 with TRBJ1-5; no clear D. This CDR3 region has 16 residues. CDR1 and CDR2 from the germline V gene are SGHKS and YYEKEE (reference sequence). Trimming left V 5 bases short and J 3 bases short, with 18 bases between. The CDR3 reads CASRIGTESINQPQHF. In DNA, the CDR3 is TGTGCCAGCAGAATAGGAACAGAAAGTATCAATCAGCCCCAGCATTTT.

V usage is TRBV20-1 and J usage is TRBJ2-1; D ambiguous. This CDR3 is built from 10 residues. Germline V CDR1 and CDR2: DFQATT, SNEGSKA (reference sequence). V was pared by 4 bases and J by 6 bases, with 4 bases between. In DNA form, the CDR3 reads TGCAGTGCTATATTCAATGAGCAGTTCTTC. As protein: CSAIFNEQFF.

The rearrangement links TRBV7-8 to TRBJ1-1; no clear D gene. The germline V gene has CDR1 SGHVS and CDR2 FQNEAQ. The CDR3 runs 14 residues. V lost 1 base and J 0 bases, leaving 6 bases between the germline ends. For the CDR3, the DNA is TGTGCCAGCAGCTTAGATGTTATGAACACTGAAGCTTTCTTT. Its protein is CASSLDVMNTEAFF.

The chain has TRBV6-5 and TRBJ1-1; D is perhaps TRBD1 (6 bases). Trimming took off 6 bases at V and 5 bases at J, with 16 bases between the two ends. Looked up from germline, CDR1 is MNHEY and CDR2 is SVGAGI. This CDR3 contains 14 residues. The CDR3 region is CASRLIPGETEAFF. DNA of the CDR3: TGTGCCAGCAGACTGATTCCAGGGGAAACTGAAGCTTTCTTT.

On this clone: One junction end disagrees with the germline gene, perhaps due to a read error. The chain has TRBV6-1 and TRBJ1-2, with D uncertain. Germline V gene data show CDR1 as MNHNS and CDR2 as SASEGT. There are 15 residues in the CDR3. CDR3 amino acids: CASNERHSTPYGYTF. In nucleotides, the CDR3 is TGTGCCAGCAATGAACGACACTCCACCCCCTATGGCTACACCTTC.

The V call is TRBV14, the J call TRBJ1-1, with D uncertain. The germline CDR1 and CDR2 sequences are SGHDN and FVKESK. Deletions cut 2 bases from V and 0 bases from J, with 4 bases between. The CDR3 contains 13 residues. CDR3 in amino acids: CASSQQLNTEAFF. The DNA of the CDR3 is TGTGCCAGCAGCCAACAATTGAACACTGAAGCTTTCTTT.

The CDR3 nucleotides are TGTGCCAGCAGCTTCCGGCGGGTTGAAGAGACCCAGTACTTC. It is translated as CASSFRRVEETQYF. This chain uses TRBV11-2 with TRBJ2-5, with D possibly matching TRBD2 (5 bases). Germline CDR1 and CDR2: SGHAT and FQNNGV. Trimming stripped 3 bases from V and 3 bases from J, with 11 bases between. The CDR3 covers 14 residues.

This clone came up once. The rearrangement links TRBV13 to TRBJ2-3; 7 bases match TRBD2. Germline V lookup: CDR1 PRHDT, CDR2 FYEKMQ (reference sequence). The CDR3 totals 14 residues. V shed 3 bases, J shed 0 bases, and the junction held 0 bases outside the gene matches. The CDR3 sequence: CASSLGGSTDTQYF. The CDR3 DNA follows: TGTGCCAGCAGCTTGGGGGGGAGCACAGATACGCAGTATTTT.

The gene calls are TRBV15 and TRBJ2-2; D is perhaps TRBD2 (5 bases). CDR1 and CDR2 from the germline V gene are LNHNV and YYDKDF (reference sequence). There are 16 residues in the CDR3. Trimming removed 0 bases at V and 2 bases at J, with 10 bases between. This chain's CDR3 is CATSRDPAANTGELFF. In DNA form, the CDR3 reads TGTGCCACCAGCAGAGATCCAGCGGCCAACACCGGGGAGCTGTTTTTT.

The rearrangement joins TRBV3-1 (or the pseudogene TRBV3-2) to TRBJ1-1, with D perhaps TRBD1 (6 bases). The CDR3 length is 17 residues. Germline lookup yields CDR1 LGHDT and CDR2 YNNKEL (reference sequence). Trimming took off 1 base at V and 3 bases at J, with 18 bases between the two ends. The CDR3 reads CASSQGGQPTVDTEAFF. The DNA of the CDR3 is TGTGCCAGCAGCCAAGGAGGACAGCCGACCGTCGACACTGAAGCTTTCTTT.

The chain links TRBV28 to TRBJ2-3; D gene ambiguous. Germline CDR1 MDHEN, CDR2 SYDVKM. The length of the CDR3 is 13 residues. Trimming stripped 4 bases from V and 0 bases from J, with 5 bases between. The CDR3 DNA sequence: TGTGCCAGCAGTTGGGCTAGCACAGATACGCAGTATTTT. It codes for CASSWASTDTQYF.

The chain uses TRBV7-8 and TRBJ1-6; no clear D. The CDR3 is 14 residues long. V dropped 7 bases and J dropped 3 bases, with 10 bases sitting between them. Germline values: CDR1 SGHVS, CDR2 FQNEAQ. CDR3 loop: CASTSGSYNSPLHF. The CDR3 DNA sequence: TGTGCCAGCACCTCTGGGAGCTATAATTCACCCCTCCACTTT.

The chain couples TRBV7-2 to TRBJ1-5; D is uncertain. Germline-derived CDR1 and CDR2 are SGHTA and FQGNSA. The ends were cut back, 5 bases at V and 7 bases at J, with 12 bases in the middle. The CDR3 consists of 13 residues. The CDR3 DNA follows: TGTGCCAGCAGCCCAGAGAGGGAACAGCCCCAGCATTTT. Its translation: CASSPEREQPQHF.

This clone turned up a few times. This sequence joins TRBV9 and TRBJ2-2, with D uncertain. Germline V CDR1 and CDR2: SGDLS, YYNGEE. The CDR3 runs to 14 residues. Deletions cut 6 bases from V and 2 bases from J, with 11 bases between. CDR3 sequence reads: CASMVGGNTGELFF. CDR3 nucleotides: TGTGCCAGCATGGTTGGCGGAAACACCGGGGAGCTGTTTTTT.

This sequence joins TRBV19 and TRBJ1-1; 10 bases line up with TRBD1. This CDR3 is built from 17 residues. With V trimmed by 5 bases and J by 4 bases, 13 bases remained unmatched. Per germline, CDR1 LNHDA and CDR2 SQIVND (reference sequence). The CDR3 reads CASSAAGTGVLGTEAFF. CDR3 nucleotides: TGTGCCAGTAGTGCAGCCGGGACAGGGGTTTTGGGCACTGAAGCTTTCTTT.

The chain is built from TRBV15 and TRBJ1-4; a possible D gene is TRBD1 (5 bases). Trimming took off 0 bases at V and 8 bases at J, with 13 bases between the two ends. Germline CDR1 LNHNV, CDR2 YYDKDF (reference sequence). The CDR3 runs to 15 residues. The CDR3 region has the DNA TGTGCCACCAGCAGAGATTTGGGGGGACTGGAAAAACTGTTTTTT. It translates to CATSRDLGGLEKLFF.

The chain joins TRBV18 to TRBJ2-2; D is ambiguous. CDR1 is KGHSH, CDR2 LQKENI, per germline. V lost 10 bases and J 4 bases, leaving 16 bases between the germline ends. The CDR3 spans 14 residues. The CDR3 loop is CATSQRRSTGELFF. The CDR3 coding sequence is TGTGCCACCTCCCAGAGGCGGAGCACCGGGGAGCTGTTTTTT.

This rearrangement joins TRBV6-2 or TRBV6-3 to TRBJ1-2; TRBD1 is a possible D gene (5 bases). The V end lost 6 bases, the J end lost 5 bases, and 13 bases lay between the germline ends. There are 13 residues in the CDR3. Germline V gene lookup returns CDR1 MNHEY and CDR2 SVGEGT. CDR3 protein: CASSPDSVYGYTF. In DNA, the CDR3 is TGTGCCAGCAGCCCAGACAGCGTGTATGGCTACACCTTC.

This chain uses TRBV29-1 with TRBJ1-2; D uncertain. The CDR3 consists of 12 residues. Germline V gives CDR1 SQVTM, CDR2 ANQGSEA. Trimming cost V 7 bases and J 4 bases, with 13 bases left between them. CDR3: CSAEAGTYGYTF. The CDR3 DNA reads TGCAGCGCCGAGGCGGGAACCTATGGCTACACCTTC. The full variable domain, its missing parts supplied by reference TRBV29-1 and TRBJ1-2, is SAVISQKPSRDICQRGTSLTIQCQVDSQVTMMFWYRQQPGQSLTLIATANQGSEATYESGFVIDKFPISRPNLTFSTLTVSNMSPEDSSIYLCSAEAGTYGYTFGSGTRLTVV.

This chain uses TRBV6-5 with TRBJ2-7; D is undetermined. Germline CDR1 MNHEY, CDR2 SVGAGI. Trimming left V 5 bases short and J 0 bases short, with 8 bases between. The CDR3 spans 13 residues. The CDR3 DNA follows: TGTGCCAGCAGTCTAGACGCCTCCTACGAGCAGTACTTC. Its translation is CASSLDASYEQYF.

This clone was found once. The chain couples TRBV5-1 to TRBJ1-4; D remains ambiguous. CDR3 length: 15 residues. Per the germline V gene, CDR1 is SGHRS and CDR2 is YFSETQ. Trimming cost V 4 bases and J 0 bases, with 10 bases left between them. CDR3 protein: CASSKQSATNEKLFF. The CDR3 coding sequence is TGCGCCAGCAGCAAACAGTCCGCAACTAATGAAAAACTGTTTTTT.

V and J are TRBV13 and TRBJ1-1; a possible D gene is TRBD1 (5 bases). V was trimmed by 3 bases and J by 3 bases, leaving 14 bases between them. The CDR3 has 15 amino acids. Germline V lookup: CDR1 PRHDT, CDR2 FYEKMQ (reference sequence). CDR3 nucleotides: TGTGCCAGCAGCTTGGGGGGGAAAGTCGACACTGAAGCTTTCTTT. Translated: CASSLGGKVDTEAFF.

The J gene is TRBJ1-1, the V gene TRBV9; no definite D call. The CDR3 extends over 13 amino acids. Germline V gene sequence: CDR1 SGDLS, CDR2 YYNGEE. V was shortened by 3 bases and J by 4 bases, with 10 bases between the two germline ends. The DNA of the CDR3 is TGTGCCAGCAGCGGTGGAGGGTCCACTGAAGCTTTCTTT. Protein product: CASSGGGSTEAFF.